Listed here are 16 T cell receptor beta chains from one sample, sequenced in a study of T cells in Graves' hyperthyroidism and ophthalmopathy. There were TCR beta CDR3 regions amplified from RNA transcripts. Using the HTBI primer set, a first-round RT-PCR was run on the TCR CDR3. TCRdb used MiXCR to reprocess the multiplex PCR reads, holding one entry per CDR3 protein. Of around 570,000 distinct CDR3 sequences listed, about 20% were seen once; the top ten hold approximately 50%. Sequenced material: blood. All receptors derive from a man aged 40-49 years with Graves' ophthalmopathy.

This clonotype was detected many times. CDR3 sequence: CASSPLGGGENYTDTQYF. The DNA of the CDR3 is TGTGCCAGCAGCCCATTGGGAGGGGGGGAAAATTACACAGATACGCAGTATTTT. The chain has TRBV11-2 and TRBJ2-3; possible D gene TRBD2, 7 bases. The CDR3 runs to 18 residues. Germline V gene sequence: CDR1 SGHAT, CDR2 FQNNGV. V was trimmed by 5 bases and J by 2 bases, leaving 23 bases between them.

This clonotype was seen ten or more times. This chain links TRBV20-1 with TRBJ2-5; D may correspond to TRBD1 or TRBD2 (6 bases each). The ends were cut back, 6 bases at V and 4 bases at J, with 15 bases in the middle. The CDR3 sequence is 13 residues long. Per the germline V gene, CDR1 is DFQATT and CDR2 is SNEGSKA (reference sequence). CDR3 DNA: TGCAGTGCACGCCCACAGGGAGGAGAGACCCAGTACTTC. As protein: CSARPQGGETQYF.

This clonotype has at least ten counts. The chain couples TRBV2 to TRBJ2-1; 10 bases line up with TRBD2. Losses at the gene ends were 7 bases for V and 4 bases for J; bases not matched to a gene: 7. The V gene's germline CDR1 is SNHLY and CDR2 FYNNEI. The CDR3 loop spans 15 amino acids. The CDR3, as DNA: TGTGCCAGCACCCAAAGCGGGGGGGGTTACAATGAGCAGTTCTTC. Its protein product is CASTQSGGGYNEQFF. The entire variable domain, with the rest obtained from reference TRBV2 and TRBJ2-1, is as follows: EPEVTQTPSHQVTQMGQEVILRCVPISNHLYFYWYRQILGQKVEFLVSFYNNEISEKSEIFDDQFSVERPDGSNFTLKIRSTKLEDSAMYFCASTQSGGGYNEQFFGPGTRLTVL.

This clonotype was seen only a few times. This chain uses TRBV7-2 with TRBJ1-6; maybe TRBD1 (5 bases). The CDR3 extends over 15 amino acids. Trimming took 2 bases from V and 8 from J, leaving 13 bases between them. Germline CDR1 is SGHTA and CDR2 is FQGNSA. The CDR3 reads CASSLSRLGDSPLHF. The CDR3 region has the DNA TGTGCCAGCAGCTTATCCAGGCTGGGGGATTCACCCCTCCACTTT.

This clonotype was detected a few times. The V call is TRBV3-1, the J call TRBJ1-5; D gene ambiguous. The CDR3 spans 14 residues. Between the trimmed V and J ends, which lost 3 bases and 3 bases, there was a span of 9 bases. CDR1 and CDR2 (germline): LGHDT, YNNKEL (reference sequence). CDR3 coding DNA: TGTGCCAGCAGCCAGGGTTCGGTCAATCAGCCCCAGCATTTT. This sequence encodes CASSQGSVNQPQHF.

The chain has TRBV11-1 and TRBJ2-3, with 11 bases identical to TRBD1. The CDR3 covers 16 residues. Germline trimming cut 5 bases from V and 6 bases from J; bases unmatched to any gene: 10. Per the germline V gene, CDR1 is SGHAT and CDR2 is FQDESV (reference sequence). Here the CDR3 DNA reads TGTGCCAGCAGCCATACAGGACAGGGGGCGTGGGATACGCAGTATTTT. This sequence encodes CASSHTGQGAWDTQYF. Complete variable domain (other parts from reference TRBV11-1 and TRBJ2-3): EAEVAQSPRYKITEKSQAVAFWCDPISGHATLYWYRQILGQGPELLVQFQDESVVDDSQLPKDRFSAERLKGVDSTLKIQPAELGDSAMYLCASSHTGQGAWDTQYFGPGTRLTVL.

CDR3 coding DNA: TGCGCCAGCAGACCTGGGACAGGGAGGGATCGGTCACCCCTCCACTTT. Its protein is CASRPGTGRDRSPLHF. The chain recombines TRBV5-1 with TRBJ1-6; TRBD1 matches 9 bases. V gave up 5 bases and J gave up 10 bases; unmatched junction bases: 13. Germline CDR1 reads SGHRS; CDR2 reads YFSETQ. CDR3 size: 16 residues.

With respect to this clonotype: This may be a read error: a much more frequent sequence differs by one nucleotide. V gene TRBV12-3 or TRBV12-4 combines with J gene TRBJ1-2; 7 bases align to TRBD1. Trimming removed 5 bases from V and 4 bases from J; junction bases left unmatched: 4. This CDR3 region has 13 residues. The CDR3 DNA sequence: TGTGCCAGCAGTGTGGACAGGTTCTATGGCTACACCTTC. Its protein is CASSVDRFYGYTF.

J is TRBJ1-1 and V is TRBV7-2, with 7 bases that match TRBD1. Germline V lookup: CDR1 SGHTA, CDR2 FQGNSA. With 5 bases clipped from V and 4 bases from J, the junction kept 7 bases outside the gene matches. This CDR3 is 14 amino acids long. The CDR3 DNA reads TGTGCCAGCAGCCGAGGGGGCGTGGGCACTGAAGCTTTCTTT. It encodes CASSRGGVGTEAFF.

The table lists this clonotype with many counts. The gene calls are TRBV3-1 and TRBJ1-2; D is perhaps TRBD1 (5 bases). Between the trimmed V and J ends, which lost 4 bases and 3 bases, there was a span of 15 bases. Germline V gene lookup returns CDR1 LGHDT and CDR2 YNNKEL (reference sequence). The CDR3 is made up of 15 amino acids. The CDR3 DNA reads TGTGCCAGCAGCCCAGCGGTTCGGGGCCACTATGGCTACACCTTC. It codes for CASSPAVRGHYGYTF.

Ten or more counts support this clonotype. This rearrangement joins TRBV7-9 to TRBJ2-7; D call uncertain. Germline values: CDR1 SEHNR, CDR2 FQNEAQ (reference sequence). V lost 5 bases and J 5 bases, leaving 13 bases between the germline ends. CDR3 length: 13 residues. The DNA of the CDR3 is TGTGCCAGCAGCCCGAGACAAGCCAACGAGCAGTACTTC. It encodes CASSPRQANEQYF.

This clonotype showed up many times. The V call is TRBV3-1, the J call TRBJ1-1; D call uncertain. Trimming took off 4 bases at V and 5 bases at J, with 14 bases between the two ends. CDR1 and CDR2 (germline): LGHDT, YNNKEL (reference sequence). CDR3 length: 14 amino acids. This CDR3 is CASSPLGFRTEAFF. CDR3 bases: TGTGCCAGCAGCCCATTAGGGTTCCGGACTGAAGCTTTCTTT.

The CDR3 region is CASSYGFQETQYF. The CDR3 DNA follows: TGTGCCAGCAGCTACGGGTTTCAAGAGACCCAGTACTTC. The chain links TRBV5-8 to TRBJ2-5; D unclear. Germline V CDR1 and CDR2: SGHTS, YDEGEE. Trimming shortened V by 3 bases and J by 2 bases, and 8 bases separated the two germline ends. This CDR3 has 13 residues.

The chain links TRBV7-2 to TRBJ2-4; D might be TRBD1 or TRBD2, each matching 5 bases. CDR3 size: 15 residues. The V and J ends lost 5 bases and 6 bases respectively, with 17 bases between them. Germline CDR1 is SGHTA and CDR2 is FQGNSA. The CDR3 spells CASSRATGRLNIQYF. The CDR3 region has the DNA TGTGCCAGCAGCCGGGCGACGGGACGGTTAAACATTCAGTACTTC.

This clonotype was detected ten times or more. The rearrangement uses TRBV9 and TRBJ2-5; 10 bases align to TRBD2. This CDR3 contains 15 residues. Germline lookup yields CDR1 SGDLS and CDR2 YYNGEE. Losses at the gene ends were 0 bases for V and 5 bases for J; bases not matched to a gene: 4. The CDR3 loop is CASSVGLAGGETQYF. CDR3 DNA: TGTGCCAGCAGCGTAGGACTAGCGGGTGGGGAGACCCAGTACTTC.

This clonotype was found a few times. CDR3 in amino acids: CASSYTGQAGRQETQYF. The DNA for the CDR3 is TGTGCCAGCAGTTACACGGGGCAGGCTGGAAGGCAAGAGACCCAGTACTTC. The V and J genes are TRBV6-5 and TRBJ2-5; either TRBD1 or TRBD2 may supply D (5 bases each). The CDR3 is 17 residues long. Trimming left V 2 bases short and J 2 bases short, with 18 bases between. CDR1 and CDR2 (germline): MNHEY, SVGAGI.